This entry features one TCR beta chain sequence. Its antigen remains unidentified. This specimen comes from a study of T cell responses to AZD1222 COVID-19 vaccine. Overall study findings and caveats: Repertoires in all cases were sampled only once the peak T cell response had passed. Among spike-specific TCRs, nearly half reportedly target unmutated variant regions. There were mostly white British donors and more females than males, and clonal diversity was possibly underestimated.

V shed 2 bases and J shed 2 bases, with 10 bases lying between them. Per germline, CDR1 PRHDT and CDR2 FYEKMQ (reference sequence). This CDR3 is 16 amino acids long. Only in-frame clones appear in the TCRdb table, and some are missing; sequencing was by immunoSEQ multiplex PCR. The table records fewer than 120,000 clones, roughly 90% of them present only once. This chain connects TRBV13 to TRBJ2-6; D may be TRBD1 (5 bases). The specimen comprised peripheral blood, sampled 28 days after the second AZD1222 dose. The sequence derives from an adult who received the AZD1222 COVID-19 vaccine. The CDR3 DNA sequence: TGTGCCAGCAGCTTAAAGGGGTCGGCTGGGGCCAACGTCCTGACTTTC. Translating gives CASSLKGSAGANVLTF.